The T cell receptor beta chain described here comes from a study of human T cells and chemical hapten exposure. Study context: DPC at 0.01% went onto the upper back in patch tests, read at 6 days.

Study-wide results and caveats: Donor immune responses may differ from healthy people's, since all donors had alopecia. Expanded TCRs showed more large CDR3 clusters than pre-sensitization or healthy control sets.

TCRdb reprocessed the RACE reads via MiXCR and lists one record per CDR3 protein. Among about 95,000 distinct CDR3 sequences listed, 9.5% to 12% were seen once. The sample holds a few counts of this clonotype. Its antigen is still unknown. Time point described: patch test 2, 6 weeks after DPC sensitization. The treatment: therapeutic diphenylcyclopropenone sensitization with weekly scalp DPC. The CDR3 is made up of 17 amino acids. Germline-derived CDR1 and CDR2 are LGHNA and YSLEER. Trimming took 0 bases from V and 2 from J; bases not matched to a gene: 7. V is TRBV4-3 and J is TRBJ2-5, with TRBD1 matching 9 bases. The sample consisted of whole blood, taken in connection with sensitization to the hapten diphenylcyclopropenone (DPC). This sequence was found in a woman aged 35 to 49 with alopecia areata. Some clones in this sample may be carry-over from other donors' samples. The CDR3: CASSQDLPGTGQETQYF. CDR3 nucleotide sequence: TGCGCCAGCAGCCAAGATCTTCCCGGGACAGGGCAAGAGACCCAGTACTTC.